This T cell receptor (beta chain) is from a study of blood T cell repertoires in COVID-19. Whole-study context: Spain, Italy and the United States supplied samples that represented acute and convalescent COVID-19. PBMCs, B-cell-depleted T cells, or T cells were the source of the cDNA or gDNA that made up the material.

In the study's own analysis: Scientists estimated how many nucleated cells there were by amplifying reference gene primers. Here immunoSEQ multiplex PCR was the method, and the copy in TCRdb shows in-frame clones only, minus some. The V and J calls and clone size were taken over from that table, and D and trimming were inferred from the DNA. The table includes roughly 120,000 clones, 85% to 90% detected once. The CDR3 sequence is 15 residues long. J gave up 5 bases and V 6 bases, and 9 bases lay outside the gene matches. In germline, CDR1 is MNHNY, CDR2 SVGAGI (reference sequence). The chain links TRBV6-6 to TRBJ2-2, with 7 bases that match TRBD2. The sample comprised peripheral blood. This clonotype was sampled from a man between 65 and 80 years old with active or convalescent COVID-19. CDR3 bases: TGTGCCAGCAGGGGGGGGAGCCAGCGTACCGGGGAGCTGTTTTTT. Translation: CASRGGSQRTGELFF.